This entry is about one T cell receptor beta chain. Its cognate antigen is unknown. After removal of 5 bases from V and 4 bases from J, the junction contained 15 bases not matched to a gene. The germline gives CDR1 SGHAT, CDR2 FQNNGV. This CDR3 is built from 17 residues. The data were taken from a study of CD8+ T cells in alopecia areata. As for the study in general: Treated patients' severity was scored by percentage of affected scalp area. Whole-study results and caveats: Treatment with tofacitinib significantly lowered scalp clonality and reduced expanded CD8+ clones among the top 100. There were many expanded lesional clones persisting in scalp and blood during tofacitinib.

RNA extraction and reverse transcription yielded cDNA as sequencing template. Method: immunoSEQ multiplex PCR; TCRdb's copy keeps in-frame clones and lacks some. Of approximately 220,000 clones in the sample, roughly two fifths were seen once. Treatment denoted: oral pan-JAK inhibitor, 5-10 mg twice daily. J is TRBJ2-3 and V is TRBV11-2, with 7 nucleotides matching TRBD2. The sequences come from CD4+ T cells sorted from blood, collected between weeks 30 and 35, from a patient treated with tofacitinib. The receptor comes from a human donor with alopecia areata. The CDR3 here is CASSPGAVGGISDTQYF. The CDR3 region has the DNA TGTGCCAGCAGCCCTGGGGCGGTGGGGGGGATATCAGATACGCAGTATTTT.